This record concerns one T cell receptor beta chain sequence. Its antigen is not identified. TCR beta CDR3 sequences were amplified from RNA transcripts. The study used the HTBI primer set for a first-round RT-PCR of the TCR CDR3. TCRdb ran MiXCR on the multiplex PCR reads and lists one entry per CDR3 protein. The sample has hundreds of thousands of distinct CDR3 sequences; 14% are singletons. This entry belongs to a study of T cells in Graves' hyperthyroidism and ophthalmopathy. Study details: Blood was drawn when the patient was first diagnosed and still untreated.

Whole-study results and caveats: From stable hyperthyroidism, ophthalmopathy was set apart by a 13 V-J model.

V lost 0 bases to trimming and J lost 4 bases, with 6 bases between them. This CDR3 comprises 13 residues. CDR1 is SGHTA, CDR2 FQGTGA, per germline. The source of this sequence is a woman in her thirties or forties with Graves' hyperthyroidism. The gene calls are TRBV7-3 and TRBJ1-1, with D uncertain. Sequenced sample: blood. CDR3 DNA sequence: TGTGCCAGCAGCTTAACGAAGGGCACTGAAGCTTTCTTT. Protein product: CASSLTKGTEAFF.